This TCR beta chain was obtained from a study of beta chain features in type 1 diabetes. Study-wide results and caveats: Fewer insertions but more deletions were seen at VDJ junctions in type 1 diabetes patients. For Type 1 diabetes patients, all four CD4+ subsets carried TCRB CDR3s that were moderately but significantly shorter.

As every portion of the isolated RNA was reverse transcribed, the sequencing read expressed TCRB transcripts. Clones were read by immunoSEQ multiplex PCR, and TCRdb kept only the in-frame ones, dropping some. This sample has roughly 290,000 clones, with 8% found just once. The germline gives CDR1 GTSNPN, CDR2 SVGIG (reference sequence). CDR3 length: 14 residues. With 0 bases removed from V and 7 bases from J, the gap between germline ends came to 15 bases. In this sample, this clone turned up a few times. No antigen is known for it. Populations obtained by sorting all exceeded 98% purity. This chain links TRBV30 with TRBJ1-2, with D possibly matching TRBD1 (5 bases). The sample was central memory CD4+ T cells from blood. The TCR originated in a woman between 18 and 29 years old in good health. CDR3 amino acids: CAWSVPSRAPGYTF. The CDR3 DNA is TGTGCCTGGAGTGTACCCTCCAGGGCCCCTGGCTACACCTTC.